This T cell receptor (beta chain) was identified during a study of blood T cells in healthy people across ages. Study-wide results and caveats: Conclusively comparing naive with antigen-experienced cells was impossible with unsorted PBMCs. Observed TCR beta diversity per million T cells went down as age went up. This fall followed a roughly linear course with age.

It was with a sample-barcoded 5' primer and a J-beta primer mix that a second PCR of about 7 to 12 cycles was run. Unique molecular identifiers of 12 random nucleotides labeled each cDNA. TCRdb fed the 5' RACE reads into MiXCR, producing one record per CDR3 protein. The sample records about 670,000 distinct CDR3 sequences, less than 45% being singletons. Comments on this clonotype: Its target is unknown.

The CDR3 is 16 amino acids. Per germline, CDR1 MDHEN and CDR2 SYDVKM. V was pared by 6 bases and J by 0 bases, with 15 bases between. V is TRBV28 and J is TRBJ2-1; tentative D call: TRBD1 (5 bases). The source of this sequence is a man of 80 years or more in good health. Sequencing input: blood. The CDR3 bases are TGTGCCAGCAGGCCAGACAGCCCGAGCTCCTACAATGAGCAGTTCTTC. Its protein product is CASRPDSPSSYNEQFF.